One sample yielded the 8 T cell receptor beta chains listed below, sequenced in a study of response to subunit inactivated influenza vaccine. TCRdb reanalysed the RT-PCR reads using MiXCR and keeps one entry per CDR3 protein. This table has fewer than 700,000 distinct CDR3 sequences, approximately 13% appearing once. Sample: PBMCs from blood, taken about 6 weeks after vaccination. The receptor source for this set is a man between 45 and 60 years old who received an inactivated influenza vaccine.

The chain recombines TRBV12-3 or TRBV12-4 with TRBJ2-1; 8 bases agree with TRBD2. CDR3 length: 13 amino acids. The V and J ends lost 10 bases and 9 bases, in that order; junction bases with no gene match: 11. For the CDR3, the DNA is TGTGCCACCCGACCAGCGGGAGAGAGTGAGCAGTTCTTC. Protein product: CATRPAGESEQFF.

This clonotype has more than one count but fewer than ten. This chain connects TRBV4-1 to TRBJ2-7; D uncertain. Trimming stripped 0 bases from V and 2 bases from J, with 14 bases between. The CDR3 totals 16 residues. Per germline, CDR1 MGHRA and CDR2 YSYEKL. The CDR3 nucleotides are TGCGCCAGCAGCCAAGATCCTGGGCCCAGCGCCTACGAGCAGTACTTC. Its protein is CASSQDPGPSAYEQYF.

There are a few counts of this clonotype. The chain is built from TRBV5-8 and TRBJ2-1; D is tentatively TRBD1 or TRBD2 (7 bases each). The germline V gene has CDR1 SGHTS and CDR2 YDEGEE. The CDR3 consists of 15 residues. V dropped 2 bases and J dropped 4 bases, with 13 bases sitting between them. CDR3 region: CASSFAGDRYNEQFF. The CDR3 DNA reads TGTGCCAGCAGCTTTGCGGGGGACAGATACAATGAGCAGTTCTTC.

V and J are TRBV30 and TRBJ2-7; the match to TRBD2 covers 7 bases. J was trimmed by 1 base and V by 5 bases; bases with no gene match: 2. This CDR3 is 12 amino acids long. Germline CDR1 is GTSNPN and CDR2 is SVGIG (reference sequence). The CDR3 region is CAWGLGSYEQYF. The CDR3 DNA is TGTGCCTGGGGACTAGGGTCCTACGAGCAGTACTTC.

The V gene is TRBV11-2, the J gene TRBJ1-1; D not resolved. Germline values: CDR1 SGHAT, CDR2 FQNNGV. The CDR3 sequence is 14 residues long. Trimming pared 2 bases from V and 0 bases from J, leaving 7 bases between. CDR3 bases: TGTGCCAGCAGCTTAACAGAAATGAACACTGAAGCTTTCTTT. Amino acid sequence: CASSLTEMNTEAFF.

This clonotype was seen more than once but under ten times. The chain combines TRBV29-1 with TRBJ2-1, with 7 bases identical to TRBD1. The ends lost 4 bases at V and 3 bases at J; junction bases unmatched: 12. The CDR3 totals 16 residues. CDR1 is SQVTM, CDR2 ANQGSEA, per germline. The CDR3 loop is CSVVGGLLTLYNEQFF. The CDR3 DNA reads as TGCAGCGTTGTAGGGGGCCTTTTAACCCTCTACAATGAGCAGTTCTTC.

The V gene is TRBV7-9, the J gene TRBJ2-4, with D possibly matching TRBD2 (5 bases). Germline values: CDR1 SEHNR, CDR2 FQNEAQ (reference sequence). Trimming left V 3 bases short and J 1 base short, with 13 bases between. The CDR3 extends over 16 amino acids. CDR3 nucleotide sequence: TGTGCCAGCAGCTTCGATGCAGGACTGGCCAAAAACATTCAGTACTTC. Its translation is CASSFDAGLAKNIQYF.

This clonotype has just a few counts. The chain's CDR3 is CASRGFSMTEAFF. DNA for the CDR3: TGTGCCAGCCGCGGATTTAGTATGACTGAAGCTTTCTTT. This chain joins TRBV5-6 and TRBJ1-1; D not resolved. This CDR3 spans 13 amino acids. Germline assignment: CDR1 SGHDT and CDR2 YYEEEE. V was shortened by 7 bases and J by 5 bases, with 15 bases between the two germline ends.